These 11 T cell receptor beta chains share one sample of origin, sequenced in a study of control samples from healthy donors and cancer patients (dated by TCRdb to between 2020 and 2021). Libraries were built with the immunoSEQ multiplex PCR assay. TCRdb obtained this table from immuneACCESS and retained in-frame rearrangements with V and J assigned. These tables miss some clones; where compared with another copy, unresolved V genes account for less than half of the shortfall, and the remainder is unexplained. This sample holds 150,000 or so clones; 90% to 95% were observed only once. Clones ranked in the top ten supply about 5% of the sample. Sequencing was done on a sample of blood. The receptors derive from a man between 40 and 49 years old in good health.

The CDR3 reads CASGTQTGTETQYF. CDR3 bases: TGTGCTAGTGGTACTCAGACAGGGACAGAGACCCAGTACTTC. This chain uses TRBV12-5 with TRBJ2-5; TRBD1 matches 7 bases. Germline lookup yields CDR1 LGHNT and CDR2 FRNRAP. This CDR3 has 14 residues. Trimming cost V 5 bases and J 4 bases; bases outside gene matches: 7.

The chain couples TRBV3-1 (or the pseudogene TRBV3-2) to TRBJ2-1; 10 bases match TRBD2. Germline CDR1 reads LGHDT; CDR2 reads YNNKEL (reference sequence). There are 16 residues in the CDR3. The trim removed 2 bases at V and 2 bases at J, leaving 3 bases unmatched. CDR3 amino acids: CASSQLAGAPYNEQFF. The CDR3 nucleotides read TGTGCCAGCAGCCAACTAGCGGGGGCACCCTACAATGAGCAGTTCTTC.

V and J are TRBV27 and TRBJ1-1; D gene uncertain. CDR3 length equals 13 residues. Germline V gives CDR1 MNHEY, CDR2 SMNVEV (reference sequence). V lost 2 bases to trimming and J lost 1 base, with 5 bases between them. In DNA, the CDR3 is TGTGCCAGCAGTTTAGGCCCGAACACTGAAGCTTTCTTT. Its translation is CASSLGPNTEAFF.

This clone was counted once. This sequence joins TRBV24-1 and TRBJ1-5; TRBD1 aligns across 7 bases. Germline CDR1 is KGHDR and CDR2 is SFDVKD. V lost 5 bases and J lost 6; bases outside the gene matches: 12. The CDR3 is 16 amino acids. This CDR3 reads CATSVEGRGGSQPQHF. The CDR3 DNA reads TGTGCCACCAGTGTTGAGGGCAGGGGGGGAAGTCAGCCCCAGCATTTT.

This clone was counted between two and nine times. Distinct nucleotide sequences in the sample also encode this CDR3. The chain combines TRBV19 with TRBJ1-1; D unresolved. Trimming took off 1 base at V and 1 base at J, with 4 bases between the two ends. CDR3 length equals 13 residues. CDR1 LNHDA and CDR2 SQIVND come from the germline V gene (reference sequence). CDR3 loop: CASSIGQNTEAFF. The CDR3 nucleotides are TGTGCCAGTAGTATAGGACAGAACACTGAAGCTTTCTTT.

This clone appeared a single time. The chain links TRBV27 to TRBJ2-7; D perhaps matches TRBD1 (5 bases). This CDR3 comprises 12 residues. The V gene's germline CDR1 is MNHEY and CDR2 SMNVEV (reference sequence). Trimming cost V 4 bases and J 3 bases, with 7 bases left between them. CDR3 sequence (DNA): TGTGCCAGCAGTTCCGACAGCTACGAGCAGTACTTC. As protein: CASSSDSYEQYF.

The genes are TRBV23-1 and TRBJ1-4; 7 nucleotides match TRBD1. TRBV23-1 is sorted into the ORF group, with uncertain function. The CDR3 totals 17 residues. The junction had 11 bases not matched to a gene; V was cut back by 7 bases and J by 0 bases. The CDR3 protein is CASKRRGPIATNEKLFF. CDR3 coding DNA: TGCGCCAGCAAACGTAGGGGGCCGATTGCAACTAATGAAAAACTGTTTTTT.

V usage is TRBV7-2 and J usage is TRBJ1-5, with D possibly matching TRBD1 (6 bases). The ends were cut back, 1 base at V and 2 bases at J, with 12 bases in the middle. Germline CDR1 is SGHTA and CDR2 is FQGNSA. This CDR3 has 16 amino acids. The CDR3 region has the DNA TGTGCCAGCAGCTTAGTTGCAGGGGTGCGCAATCAGCCCCAGCATTTT. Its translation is CASSLVAGVRNQPQHF.

The CDR3 DNA follows: TGTGCCAGTAGGGGGACAGGGGGTTTTGGGGGTGCCTATGGCTACACCTTC. Residues: CASRGTGGFGGAYGYTF. The genes are TRBV19 and TRBJ1-2; 11 bases are a match to TRBD1. Germline lookup yields CDR1 LNHDA and CDR2 SQIVND (reference sequence). CDR3 length: 17 residues. The V segment lost 6 bases and the J segment 4 bases; nucleotides outside the gene matches: 13.

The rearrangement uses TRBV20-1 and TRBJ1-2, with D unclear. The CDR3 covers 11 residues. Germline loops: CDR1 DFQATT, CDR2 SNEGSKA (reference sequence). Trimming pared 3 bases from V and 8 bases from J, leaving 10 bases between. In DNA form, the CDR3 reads TGCAGTGCTAGGGGTTCGGGGGGCTACACCTTC. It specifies CSARGSGGYTF.

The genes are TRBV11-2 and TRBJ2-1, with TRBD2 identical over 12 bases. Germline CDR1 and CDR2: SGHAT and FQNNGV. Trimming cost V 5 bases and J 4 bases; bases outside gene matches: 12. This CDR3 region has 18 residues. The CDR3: CASSGSLAGGPGYNEQFF. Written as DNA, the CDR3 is TGTGCCAGCAGCGGTTCGCTAGCGGGGGGGCCGGGATACAATGAGCAGTTCTTC.